The 27 T cell receptor beta chains below come from one sample, sequenced in a study of immune characterization of retroperitoneal liposarcoma. TCRdb reprocessed the PCR reads with MiXCR, giving one entry per CDR3 protein. The sample lists more than 4,500 distinct CDR3 sequences, more than 25% occurring once. What was sequenced was tumor tissue. Every receptor here comes from a female donor with retroperitoneal liposarcoma.

The chain is built from TRBV7-2 and TRBJ2-1, with 8 bases matching TRBD2. Trimming took 4 bases from V and 3 from J; bases not matched to a gene: 2. The CDR3 has 14 residues. The germline CDR1 and CDR2 sequences are SGHTA and FQGNSA. The CDR3 DNA follows: TGTGCCAGCAGCTCGCGGGGGGTCTACAATGAGCAGTTCTTC. Its protein is CASSSRGVYNEQFF.

This clonotype has ten or more counts. The chain recombines TRBV4-2 with TRBJ2-3, with D possibly matching TRBD1 (5 bases). Between the trimmed V and J ends, which lost 0 bases and 4 bases, there was a span of 23 bases. CDR1 is LGHNA and CDR2 is YNFKEQ in the germline V gene. This CDR3 is 19 amino acids long. The CDR3 bases are TGTGCCAGCAGCCAAGATGAGACGGTTAGGGGCGTGGCGGCAGATACGCAGTATTTT. Amino acids: CASSQDETVRGVAADTQYF.

This clonotype was counted ten times or more. V is TRBV6-6 and J is TRBJ2-2, with D perhaps matching TRBD2 (5 bases). The CDR3 extends over 16 amino acids. Germline V CDR1 and CDR2: MNHNY, SVGAGI (reference sequence). The V end lost 0 bases, the J end lost 0 bases, and 8 bases lay between the germline ends. The CDR3: CASSYSRVANTGELFF. DNA for the CDR3: TGTGCCAGCAGTTACTCGAGGGTCGCGAACACCGGGGAGCTGTTTTTT.

The table lists this clonotype with a few counts. This chain joins TRBV6-5 and TRBJ1-5; TRBD1 agrees at 8 bases. The CDR3 covers 14 residues. Looked up from germline, CDR1 is MNHEY and CDR2 is SVGAGI. V trimming: 6 bases; J trimming: 3 bases; junction bases outside the gene matches: 4. CDR3 loop: CASRQGGINQPQHF. CDR3 DNA sequence: TGTGCCAGCAGACAGGGGGGAATCAATCAGCCCCAGCATTTT.

This clonotype was recorded a few times. This rearrangement joins TRBV6-1 to TRBJ2-1; a weak D match, TRBD2 (5 bases). The DNA matches TRBJ2-5 better at its end, which makes the J call doubtful. The CDR3 extends over 13 amino acids. Germline loops: CDR1 MNHNS, CDR2 SASEGT. This chain's CDR3 is CASSTRFWETQYF. In DNA, the CDR3 is TGTGCCAGCAGTACTAGATTCTGGGAGACCCAGTACTTC.

This clonotype was seen a single time. This chain connects TRBV11-2 to TRBJ2-7; 9 bases map to TRBD1. The CDR3 loop spans 13 amino acids. V was pared by 6 bases and J by 6 bases, with 6 bases of the junction left unmatched. Per germline, CDR1 SGHAT and CDR2 FQNNGV. The CDR3 loop is CASRSTGGFEQYF. As DNA, the CDR3 is TGTGCCAGCAGGTCTACAGGGGGCTTCGAGCAGTACTTC.

The chain recombines TRBV6-8 with TRBJ2-1, with TRBD1 matching over 8 bases. The CDR3 extends over 16 amino acids. Germline V lookup: CDR1 MNHGY, CDR2 SAAAGT. Trimming took 4 bases from V and 2 from J; bases not matched to a gene: 7. CDR3 DNA sequence: TGTGCCAGCAGTTTCACCGGGACAGGACCCTACAATGAGCAGTTCTTC. Protein product: CASSFTGTGPYNEQFF.

The J gene is TRBJ2-1, the V gene TRBV6-1, with D maybe TRBD2 (6 bases). V was trimmed by 6 bases and J by 5 bases, leaving 17 bases between them. Germline-derived CDR1 and CDR2 are MNHNS and SASEGT. The CDR3 has 15 residues. CDR3 coding DNA: TGTGCCAGCAGAAATCTAAAAGCGGGCAACAATGAGCAGTTCTTC. This encodes CASRNLKAGNNEQFF.

This clonotype turned up a few times. The chain carries TRBV11-1 and TRBJ2-5; D remains ambiguous. With 4 bases removed from V and 0 bases from J, the gap between germline ends came to 9 bases. The CDR3 has 14 amino acids. The germline CDR1 and CDR2 sequences are SGHAT and FQDESV (reference sequence). The CDR3 DNA reads as TGTGCCAGCAGCTGGTTGGGGTACCAAGAGACCCAGTACTTC. Protein product: CASSWLGYQETQYF.

By frequency in the sample, this clonotype is medium-sized (0.01 to 0.1%). The gene calls are TRBV7-9 and TRBJ2-5; 8 bases map to TRBD2. Germline CDR1 reads SEHNR; CDR2 reads FQNEAQ (reference sequence). J gave up 5 bases and V 3 bases, and 14 bases lay outside the gene matches. This CDR3 region has 17 residues. CDR3 region: CASSFGRGAGGRETQYF. CDR3 in DNA: TGTGCCAGCAGCTTCGGACGGGGGGCGGGAGGTCGGGAGACCCAGTACTTC.

This clonotype came up a few times. The chain joins TRBV6-1 to TRBJ2-1, with D tentatively TRBD2 (5 bases). Trimming took 5 bases from V and 5 from J, leaving 22 bases between them. The germline CDR1 and CDR2 sequences are MNHNS and SASEGT. The CDR3 is 17 residues long. The CDR3 spells CASSPLLGLPGDNEQFF. CDR3 nucleotides: TGTGCCAGCAGTCCGCTTTTGGGTTTGCCCGGGGACAATGAGCAGTTCTTC.

The CDR3 DNA reads TGTGCCGGGGGGGTAGCGGGGACCGTCGCCAAAAACATTCAGTACTTC. It encodes CAGGVAGTVAKNIQYF. V gene TRBV12-3 or TRBV12-4 combines with J gene TRBJ2-4; 8 bases are a match to TRBD2. The length of the CDR3 is 16 residues. The junction had 13 bases not matched to a gene; V was cut back by 11 bases and J by 1 base.

This clonotype has at least ten counts. J is TRBJ2-1 and V is TRBV5-8, with D perhaps matching TRBD1 (6 bases). The ends were cut back, 6 bases at V and 6 bases at J, with 19 bases in the middle. CDR1 and CDR2 from the germline V gene are SGHTS and YDEGEE. The CDR3 runs to 15 residues. Here the CDR3 reads CASILGAGRGNEQFF. CDR3 bases: TGTGCCAGCATCCTGGGGGCAGGGAGAGGCAATGAGCAGTTCTTC. Full variable domain (missing parts from reference TRBV5-8 and TRBJ2-1): EAGVTQSPTHLIKTRGQQATLRCSPISGHTSVYWYQQALGLGLQFLLWYDEGEERNRGNFPPRFSGRQFPNYSSELNVNALELEDSALYLCASILGAGRGNEQFFGPGTRLTVL.

This clonotype was seen only a few times. The chain links TRBV6-6 to TRBJ1-6, with 7 bases matching TRBD1. The CDR3 totals 17 residues. The V segment lost 0 bases and the J segment 10 bases; nucleotides outside the gene matches: 12. Germline loops: CDR1 MNHNY, CDR2 SVGAGI (reference sequence). DNA of the CDR3: TGTGCCAGCAGTTACTCAGTCGGCCAGGGGGATGGATCACCCCTCCACTTT. Translating it yields CASSYSVGQGDGSPLHF.

With respect to this clonotype: The final CDR3 position lacks the conserved phenylalanine or tryptophan, pointing to a likely read error. Because the CDR3's place on the DNA is in doubt, the DNA is left out and the CDR3 is given as listed by TCRdb. This chain links TRBV6-4 with TRBJ2-7; the table names TRBD2, a call not compared with the DNA. CDR1 and CDR2 (germline): MRHNA, SNTAGT. The CDR3 length equals 10 residues, ends included. Here the CDR3 reads CASSDSGLAG.

This chain joins TRBV6-6 and TRBJ2-1; D is unclear. CDR1 is MNHNY, CDR2 SVGAGI, per germline (reference sequence). The V and J ends lost 0 bases and 5 bases respectively, with 14 bases between them. The CDR3 sequence is 16 residues long. The CDR3 DNA follows: TGTGCCAGCAGTTACTCGGTCAGAATCGCCCACAATGAGCAGTTCTTC. As protein: CASSYSVRIAHNEQFF.

This clonotype is judged medium-sized (0.01 to 0.1%). V gene TRBV12-3 or TRBV12-4 combines with J gene TRBJ2-3, with TRBD2 matching 8 bases. V shed 6 bases, J shed 3 bases, and the junction held 11 bases outside the gene matches. The CDR3 runs 16 residues. The CDR3 bases are TGTGCCAGCAGCCTAAACCTCGGGACTAGTACAGATACGCAGTATTTT. Its protein is CASSLNLGTSTDTQYF.

The chain recombines TRBV6-1 with TRBJ1-1; no firm D call. This CDR3 has 14 residues. Between the trimmed V and J ends, which lost 4 bases and 6 bases, there was a span of 15 bases. CDR1 MNHNS and CDR2 SASEGT come from the germline V gene. The CDR3 sequence is CASSAGTILAEAFF. In DNA form, the CDR3 reads TGTGCCAGCAGTGCCGGTACCATCCTGGCTGAAGCTTTCTTT.

By its share, this clonotype is medium-sized. The V and J genes are TRBV7-2 and TRBJ2-3, with D uncertain. The CDR3 consists of 14 residues. Germline assignment: CDR1 SGHTA and CDR2 FQGNSA. Trimming removed 4 bases from V and 3 bases from J, with 11 bases in between. In nucleotides, the CDR3 is TGTGCCAGCAGCTCATCGAGTGGGACAGATACGCAGTATTTT. Translation gives CASSSSSGTDTQYF.

This clonotype is deemed medium-sized. This sequence joins TRBV4-1 and TRBJ2-1; 15 nucleotides agree with TRBD2. CDR3 length equals 21 residues. J gave up 0 bases and V 1 base, and 10 bases lay outside the gene matches. Per the germline V gene, CDR1 is MGHRA and CDR2 is YSYEKL. The CDR3 DNA reads TGCGCCAGCAGCCAAGTAGGCGGACTAGCGGGAGGGAGTAGCTCCTACAATGAGCAGTTCTTC. This encodes CASSQVGGLAGGSSSYNEQFF.

This clonotype was seen many times. The V call is TRBV12-3 or TRBV12-4, the J call TRBJ2-3; TRBD2 aligns across 14 bases. The CDR3 spans 17 residues. V was clipped by 5 bases and J by 6 bases; unmatched bases: 10. The CDR3, as DNA: TGTGCCAGCAGTACCGGGACTAGCGGGAGTGGGGGCGATACGCAGTATTTT. The encoded protein is CASSTGTSGSGGDTQYF.

A few counts support this clonotype. The V gene is TRBV19, the J gene TRBJ1-2; D not certain. V was clipped by 8 bases and J by 4 bases, with 14 bases between them. There are 13 residues in the CDR3. Germline loops: CDR1 LNHDA, CDR2 SQIVND (reference sequence). The CDR3 coding sequence is TGTGCCAGTTCCATCGAGCAAGGCTATGGCTACACCTTC. This encodes CASSIEQGYGYTF.

This clonotype was counted many times. Written as DNA, the CDR3 is TGTGCCAGCAGTGAGGGTTCAAAAAGAGGCTACACCTTC. It encodes CASSEGSKRGYTF. The V call is TRBV25-1, the J call TRBJ1-2, with D unclear. Germline CDR1 reads MGHDK; CDR2 reads SYGVNS. The CDR3 is 13 amino acids. V gave up 3 bases and J gave up 8 bases, with 13 bases separating them.

CDR3 in DNA: TGTGCCAGCAGCTCTGACCTTAGTGATACGCAGTATTTT. It is translated as CASSSDLSDTQYF. The V gene is TRBV7-8, the J gene TRBJ2-3, with unresolved D. This CDR3 has 13 amino acids. Germline CDR1 and CDR2: SGHVS and FQNEAQ. The germline V and J ends were trimmed by 4 bases and 6 bases, with 11 bases remaining between them. Based on the CDR3 plus reference TRBV7-8 and TRBJ2-3, the full variable domain is GAGVSQSPRYKVAKRGQDVALRCDPISGHVSLFWYQQALGQGPEFLTYFQNEAQLDKSGLPSDRFFAERPEGSVSTLKIQRTQQEDSAVYLCASSSDLSDTQYFGPGTRLTVL.

This clonotype is labeled medium-sized. The V gene is TRBV12-3 or TRBV12-4, the J gene TRBJ2-1; 7 bases match TRBD1. The J call may be faulty, since TRBJ2-7 better matches the DNA end. The CDR3 has 12 amino acids. CDR3 region: CASRQGEGEQYF. CDR3 DNA: TGTGCCTCGCGACAGGGAGAAGGCGAGCAGTACTTC.

DNA of the CDR3: TGTGCCAGCAGCTTAGGGGAAGATACGCAGTATTTT. The encoded protein is CASSLGEDTQYF. The V call is TRBV7-2, the J call TRBJ2-3; D gene ambiguous. The CDR3 contains 12 residues. Trimming left V 1 base short and J 5 bases short, with 4 bases between. Germline V CDR1 and CDR2: SGHTA, FQGNSA.

This clonotype was seen at least ten times. The genes are TRBV7-6 and TRBJ2-3; 7 bases are a match to TRBD2. Germline V CDR1 and CDR2: SGHVS, FNYEAQ. This CDR3 region has 17 residues. V shed 3 bases and J 4 bases; nucleotides not matched to a gene: 13. CDR3 region: CASSFYPTGGGSDTQYF. The CDR3 bases are TGTGCCAGCAGCTTTTACCCTACGGGAGGAGGGTCAGATACGCAGTATTTT.